This passage covers 13 T cell receptor beta chains from one sample sequenced in a study of control samples from healthy donors and cancer patients. Repertoires were generated with immunoSEQ multiplex PCR, while TCRdb's copy carries only in-frame clones and drops some. The sample lists just over 20,000 clones; approximately 81% were seen once. The source material was PBMCs. Every receptor here comes from a man in his fifties or sixties with colorectal cancer.

The J gene is TRBJ2-2, the V gene TRBV2; D is possibly TRBD2 (5 bases). Germline CDR1 is SNHLY and CDR2 is FYNNEI. V was trimmed by 8 bases and J by 0 bases, leaving 10 bases between them. This CDR3 has 14 amino acids. CDR3 in DNA: TGTGCCAGCCGGGAAGCATCGAACACCGGGGAGCTGTTTTTT. Translating it yields CASREASNTGELFF. Together with reference TRBV2 and TRBJ2-2, the CDR3 gives the full variable domain: EPEVTQTPSHQVTQMGQEVILRCVPISNHLYFYWYRQILGQKVEFLVSFYNNEISEKSEIFDDQFSVERPDGSNFTLKIRSTKLEDSAMYFCASREASNTGELFFGEGSRLTVL.

The chain combines TRBV24-1 with TRBJ2-4; TRBD2 matches at 7 bases. The CDR3 length is 16 residues. V trimming: 3 bases; J trimming: 1 base; junction bases outside the gene matches: 5. Per germline, CDR1 KGHDR and CDR2 SFDVKD. CDR3 sequence: CATSDGTKGAKNIQYF. In DNA, the CDR3 is TGTGCCACCAGTGATGGGACTAAGGGGGCCAAAAACATTCAGTACTTC.

J is TRBJ2-3 and V is TRBV24-1; no definite D call. The CDR3 is made up of 17 amino acids. The V and J ends lost 1 base and 6 bases respectively, with 19 bases between them. Germline CDR1 is KGHDR and CDR2 is SFDVKD. Here the CDR3 reads CATSDLSATDNTDTQYF. The CDR3 DNA reads as TGTGCCACCAGTGATTTATCGGCAACTGATAATACGGATACGCAGTATTTT.

The chain uses TRBV18 and TRBJ2-1, with unresolved D. The V end lost 6 bases, the J end lost 5 bases, and 11 bases lay between the germline ends. The CDR3 loop spans 13 amino acids. Germline V gene data show CDR1 as KGHSH and CDR2 as LQKENI. The CDR3 DNA sequence: TGTGCCAGCTCCCCCTCTGCAGACAATGAGCAGTTCTTC. The encoded protein is CASSPSADNEQFF.

The genes are TRBV6-6 and TRBJ1-5, with 9 nucleotides matching TRBD1. Germline lookup yields CDR1 MNHNY and CDR2 SVGAGI (reference sequence). The CDR3 runs 15 residues. J lost 7 bases, V lost 6 bases, and 10 bases had no gene match. The CDR3: CASSTTGTGPQPQHF. The CDR3 region has the DNA TGTGCCAGCAGCACGACCGGGACAGGGCCCCAGCCCCAGCATTTT.

V usage is TRBV18 and J usage is TRBJ2-7, with D maybe TRBD1 (5 bases). Germline V CDR1 and CDR2: KGHSH, LQKENI. V was cut by 3 bases and J by 3 bases, with 12 bases left in between. The CDR3 is 14 amino acids. In DNA form, the CDR3 reads TGTGCCAGCTCACCCGCTTCTGACAGCTACGAGCAGTACGTC. This codes for CASSPASDSYEQYV.

The chain employs TRBV7-9 and TRBJ1-3; D ambiguous. Trimming shortened V by 5 bases and J by 3 bases, and 17 bases separated the two germline ends. Germline V gene data show CDR1 as SEHNR and CDR2 as FQNEAQ (reference sequence). This CDR3 comprises 16 residues. The CDR3 loop is CASSPGIMDYGNTIYF. The CDR3 region has the DNA TGTGCCAGCAGCCCCGGGATAATGGACTATGGAAACACCATATATTTT.

The chain is built from TRBV10-3 and TRBJ2-2, with D perhaps being TRBD1 or TRBD2 (7 bases each). This CDR3 contains 16 residues. Trimming shortened V by 6 bases and J by 0 bases, and 14 bases separated the two germline ends. Germline CDR1 reads ENHRY; CDR2 reads SYGVKD. The CDR3 protein is CAISSQGGSNTGELFF. The CDR3 bases are TGTGCCATCAGCTCGCAGGGGGGGTCGAACACCGGGGAGCTGTTTTTT.

The chain recombines TRBV5-8 with TRBJ1-1; D not resolved. There are 14 residues in the CDR3. Trimming took off 0 bases at V and 1 base at J, with 7 bases between the two ends. The germline V gene encodes CDR1 SGHTS and CDR2 YDEGEE. CDR3 region: CASSLEHRNTEAFF. The CDR3 bases are TGTGCCAGCAGCTTGGAACACAGGAACACTGAAGCTTTCTTT.

The chain uses TRBV27 and TRBJ2-4; TRBD1 might be the D (6 bases). Germline V CDR1 and CDR2: MNHEY, SMNVEV (reference sequence). This CDR3 contains 15 residues. V gave up 5 bases and J gave up 1 base, with 12 bases separating them. The CDR3 DNA follows: TGTGCCAGCAGTCAACAGGGTCTGGCCAAAAACATTCAGTACTTC. This sequence encodes CASSQQGLAKNIQYF.

This clone has just a few counts. This sequence joins TRBV4-1 and TRBJ2-7, with TRBD1 matching 7 bases. Looked up from germline, CDR1 is MGHRA and CDR2 is YSYEKL. V gave up 2 bases and J gave up 2 bases; unmatched junction bases: 6. The CDR3 contains 15 residues. The CDR3 spells CASSQLGDRTYEQYF. The CDR3 nucleotides are TGCGCCAGCAGCCAATTGGGGGACAGAACCTACGAGCAGTACTTC.

This chain uses TRBV6-5 with TRBJ2-1, with 11 bases identical to TRBD2. This CDR3 spans 15 amino acids. The germline gives CDR1 MNHEY, CDR2 SVGAGI. Trimming at V came to 2 bases and at J to 6 bases, leaving 3 bases not matched to a gene. CDR3 sequence (DNA): TGTGCCAGCAGTTACATTAGCGGGGGGGCCAATGAGCAGTTCTTC. This codes for CASSYISGGANEQFF.

This CDR3 is CASSQPDRGPGANVLTF. As DNA, the CDR3 is TGCGCCAGCAGCCAGCCCGACAGGGGGCCTGGGGCCAACGTCCTGACTTTC. This rearrangement joins TRBV4-1 to TRBJ2-6, with TRBD1 identical over 10 bases. V was pared by 3 bases and J by 2 bases, with 4 bases of the junction left unmatched. This CDR3 has 17 amino acids. Germline V lookup: CDR1 MGHRA, CDR2 YSYEKL.